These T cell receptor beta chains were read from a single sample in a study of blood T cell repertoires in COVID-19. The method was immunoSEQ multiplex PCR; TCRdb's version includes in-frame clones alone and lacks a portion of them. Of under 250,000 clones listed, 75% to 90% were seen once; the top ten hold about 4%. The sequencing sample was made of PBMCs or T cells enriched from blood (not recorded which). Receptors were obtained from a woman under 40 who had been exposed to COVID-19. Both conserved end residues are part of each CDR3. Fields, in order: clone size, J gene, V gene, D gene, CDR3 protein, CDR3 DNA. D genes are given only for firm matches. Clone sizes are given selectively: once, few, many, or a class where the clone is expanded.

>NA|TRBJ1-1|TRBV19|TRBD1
CASSIGTGSTMNTEAFF
TGTGCCAGTAGTATAGGGACAGGGTCAACCATGAACACTGAAGCTTTCTTT
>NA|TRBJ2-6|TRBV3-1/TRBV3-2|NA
CASSPGLSGANVLTF
TGTGCCAGCAGTCCAGGGTTATCCGGGGCCAACGTCCTGACTTTC
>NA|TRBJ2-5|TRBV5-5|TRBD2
CASSLRLAGGQETQYF
TGTGCCAGCAGCTTGAGGCTAGCGGGAGGTCAAGAGACCCAGTACTTC
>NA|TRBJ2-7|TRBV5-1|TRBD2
CASSPLTSGRKEQYF
TGCGCCAGCTCTCCGTTAACTAGCGGGAGGAAGGAGCAGTACTTC
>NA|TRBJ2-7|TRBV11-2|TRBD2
CASSSLLAGGRHKYEQYF
TGTGCCAGCAGCTCATTATTAGCGGGAGGTAGACACAAATACGAGCAGTACTTC
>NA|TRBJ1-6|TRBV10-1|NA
CATIRGSRRSVVRDNSPLHF
TGCGCCACGATCCGGGGTAGTAGGAGGTCGGTAGTGAGGGATAATTCACCCCTCCACTTT
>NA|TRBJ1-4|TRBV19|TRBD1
CASSTQDRANEKLFF
TGTGCCAGTAGTACCCAGGACAGGGCTAATGAAAAACTGTTTTTT
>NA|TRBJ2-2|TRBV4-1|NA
CASSQATGELFF
TGCGCCAGCAGCCAAGCAACCGGGGAGCTGTTTTTT
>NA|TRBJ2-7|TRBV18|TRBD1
CASSPKQGTNYEQYF
TGTGCCAGCTCACCGAAACAGGGGACGAACTACGAGCAGTACTTC
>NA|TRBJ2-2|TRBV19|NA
CASGVRAGGTGELFF
TGTGCCAGTGGGGTCCGGGCAGGGGGGACCGGGGAGCTGTTTTTT
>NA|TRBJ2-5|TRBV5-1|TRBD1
CASSLQGFGETQYF
TGCGCCAGCAGCTTACAGGGGTTCGGGGAGACCCAGTACTTC
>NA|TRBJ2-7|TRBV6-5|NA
CASRYRSAYEQYF
TGTGCCAGCAGGTACAGGAGTGCCTACGAGCAGTACTTC
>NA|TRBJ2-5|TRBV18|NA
CASSPLGARGETQYF
TGTGCCAGCTCTCCGTTGGGGGCCCGAGGAGAGACCCAGTACTTC
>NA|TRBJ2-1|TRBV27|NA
CASSLSTQAEQFF
TGTGCCAGCAGTTTATCGACGCAGGCCGAGCAGTTCTTC
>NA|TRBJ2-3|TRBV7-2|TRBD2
CASSPWASSGSTDTQYF
TGTGCCAGCAGCCCATGGGCGTCTAGCGGATCCACAGATACGCAGTATTTT
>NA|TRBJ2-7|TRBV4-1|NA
CASSQDLRERYEQYF
TGCGCCAGCAGCCAAGATCTCCGGGAGAGGTACGAGCAGTACTTC
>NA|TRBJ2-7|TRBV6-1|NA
CASSDWRGPIYEQYF
TGTGCCAGCAGTGATTGGAGGGGGCCTATCTACGAGCAGTACTTC
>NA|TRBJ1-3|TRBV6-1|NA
CASSEARPGTFNTGNTIYF
TGTGCCAGCAGTGAAGCACGGCCAGGGACATTTAATACTGGAAACACCATATATTTT
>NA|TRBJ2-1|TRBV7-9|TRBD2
CASSPEISGRAGDEQFF
TGTGCCAGCAGCCCGGAAATTAGCGGGAGGGCCGGAGATGAGCAGTTCTTC
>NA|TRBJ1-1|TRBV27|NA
CASSLNEGAFTEAFF
TGTGCCAGCAGTTTAAACGAAGGGGCTTTCACTGAAGCTTTCTTT
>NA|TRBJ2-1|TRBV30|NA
CAWSPLFNRVGAYNEQFF
TGTGCCTGGAGTCCCCTCTTCAACAGGGTCGGGGCGTACAATGAGCAGTTCTTC
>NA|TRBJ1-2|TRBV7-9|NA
CASSLGGFNYGYTF
TGTGCCAGCAGCTTAGGCGGTTTTAACTATGGCTACACCTTC
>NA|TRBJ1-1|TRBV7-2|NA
CASSPGHLNTEAFF
TGTGCCAGCAGCCCGGGACACTTGAACACTGAAGCTTTCTTT
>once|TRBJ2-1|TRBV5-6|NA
CASSYALAESSYNEQFF
TGTGCCAGCAGCTATGCTTTGGCGGAGAGCTCCTACAATGAGCAGTTCTTC
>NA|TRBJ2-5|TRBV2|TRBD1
CASSEQGALGETQYF
TGTGCCAGCAGTGAGCAGGGGGCGTTGGGAGAGACCCAGTACTTC
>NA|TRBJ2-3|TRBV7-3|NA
CASSQGLPTDTQYF
TGTGCCAGCAGCCAAGGACTGCCCACAGATACGCAGTATTTT